Sequencing of this TCR beta chain was carried out in a study of blood T cell repertoires in COVID-19. On the study more broadly: Samples representing acute and convalescent COVID-19 were sourced from the United States, Italy and Spain. From T cells, B-cell-depleted T cells, or PBMCs came the material, which was cDNA or gDNA.

The CDR3 is 14 residues long. J lost 7 bases, V lost 4 bases, and 8 bases had no gene match. Germline CDR1 and CDR2: LNHDA and SQIVND (reference sequence). Authors' methods: Cell counts per sample came from amplifying reference gene primers. Some clones are missing from TCRdb's copy, which holds only in-frame ones; the method was immunoSEQ multiplex PCR. V, J and clone size derive from that table, while D and trimming were established from the DNA sequence. The data show about 210,000 clones, 75% to 85% seen once. This receptor was taken from a human donor in a cohort sampled during active COVID-19. Sequencing input: peripheral blood. The chain combines TRBV19 with TRBJ1-2, with TRBD1 matching over 8 bases. CDR3 in amino acids: CASSNGQGIGGYTF. The DNA of the CDR3 is TGTGCCAGTAGTAACGGACAGGGCATCGGTGGCTACACCTTC. The full variable domain, completed using reference TRBV19 and TRBJ1-2, is DGGITQSPKYLFRKEGQNVTLSCEQNLNHDAMYWYRQDPGQGLRLIYYSQIVNDFQKGDIAEGYSVSREKKESFPLTVTSAQKNPTAFYLCASSNGQGIGGYTFGSGTRLTVV.